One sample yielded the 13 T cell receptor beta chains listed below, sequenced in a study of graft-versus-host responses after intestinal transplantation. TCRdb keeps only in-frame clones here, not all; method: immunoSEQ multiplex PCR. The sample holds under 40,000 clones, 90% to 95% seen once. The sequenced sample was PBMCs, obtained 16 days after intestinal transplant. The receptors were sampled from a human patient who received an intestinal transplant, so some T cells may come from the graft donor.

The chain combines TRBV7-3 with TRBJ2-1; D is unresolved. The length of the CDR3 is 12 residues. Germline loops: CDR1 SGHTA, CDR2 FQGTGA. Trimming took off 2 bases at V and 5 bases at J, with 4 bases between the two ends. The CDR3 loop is CASSLGDNEQFF. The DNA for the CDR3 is TGTGCCAGCAGCTTAGGTGACAATGAGCAGTTCTTC.

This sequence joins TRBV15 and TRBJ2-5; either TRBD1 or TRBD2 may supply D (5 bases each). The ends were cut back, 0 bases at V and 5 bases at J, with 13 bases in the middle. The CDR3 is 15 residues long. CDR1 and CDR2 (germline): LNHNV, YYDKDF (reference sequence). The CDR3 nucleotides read TGTGCCACCAGCAGAGATGGGGGACCACCGGAGACCCAGTACTTC. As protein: CATSRDGGPPETQYF.

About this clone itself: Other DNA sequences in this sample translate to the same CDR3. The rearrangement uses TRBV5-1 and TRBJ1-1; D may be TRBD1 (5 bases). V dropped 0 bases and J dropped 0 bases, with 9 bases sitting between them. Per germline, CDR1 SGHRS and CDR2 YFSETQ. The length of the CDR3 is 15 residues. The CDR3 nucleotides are TGCGCCAGCAGCTTGGGGGGCTGGGTGAACACTGAAGCTTTCTTT. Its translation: CASSLGGWVNTEAFF.

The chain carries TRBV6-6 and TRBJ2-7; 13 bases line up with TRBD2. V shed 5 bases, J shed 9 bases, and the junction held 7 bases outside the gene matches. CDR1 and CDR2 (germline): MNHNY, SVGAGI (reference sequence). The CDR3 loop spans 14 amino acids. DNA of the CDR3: TGTGCCAGCAGTCCAGGACTAGCGGGAGTTAGGCAGTACTTC. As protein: CASSPGLAGVRQYF.

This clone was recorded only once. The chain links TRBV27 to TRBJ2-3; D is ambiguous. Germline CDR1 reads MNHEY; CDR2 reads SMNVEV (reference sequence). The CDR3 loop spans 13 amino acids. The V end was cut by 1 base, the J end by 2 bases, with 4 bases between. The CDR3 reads CASSLFATDTQYF. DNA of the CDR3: TGTGCCAGCAGTTTATTTGCCACAGATACGCAGTATTTT.

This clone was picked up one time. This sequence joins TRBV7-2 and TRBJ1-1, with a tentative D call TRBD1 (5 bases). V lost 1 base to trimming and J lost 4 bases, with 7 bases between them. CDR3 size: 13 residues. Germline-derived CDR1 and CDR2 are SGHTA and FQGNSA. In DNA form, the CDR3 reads TGTGCCAGCAGCTTAGGGGGGGGCACTGAAGCTTTCTTT. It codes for CASSLGGGTEAFF.

The CDR3 spells CAWSVRGGPATEAFF. In DNA form, the CDR3 reads TGTGCCTGGAGTGTACGGGGGGGCCCGGCAACTGAAGCTTTCTTT. The chain employs TRBV30 and TRBJ1-1; D might be TRBD1 (6 bases). V lost 0 bases and J 5 bases, leaving 16 bases between the germline ends. CDR1 is GTSNPN and CDR2 is SVGIG in the germline V gene (reference sequence). The CDR3 sequence is 15 residues long.

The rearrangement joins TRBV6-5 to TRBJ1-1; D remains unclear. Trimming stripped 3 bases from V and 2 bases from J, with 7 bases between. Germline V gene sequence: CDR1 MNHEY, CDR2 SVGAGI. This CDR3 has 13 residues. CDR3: CASSYGFNTEAFF. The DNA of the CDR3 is TGTGCCAGCAGTTATGGGTTTAACACTGAAGCTTTCTTT.

The CDR3 protein is CAITARGNYGYTF. The CDR3 DNA follows: TGTGCCATCACTGCCAGGGGTAACTATGGCTACACCTTC. The gene calls are TRBV10-3 and TRBJ1-2; tentatively, D is TRBD1 (6 bases). This CDR3 has 13 amino acids. The germline gives CDR1 ENHRY, CDR2 SYGVKD. V was trimmed by 7 bases and J by 1 base, leaving 10 bases between them.

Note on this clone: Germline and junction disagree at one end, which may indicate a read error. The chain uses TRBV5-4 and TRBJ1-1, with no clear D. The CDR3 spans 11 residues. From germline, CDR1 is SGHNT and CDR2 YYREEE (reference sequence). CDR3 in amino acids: CASSVNAEAFF. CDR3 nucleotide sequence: TGTGCCAGCAGTGTGAACGCTGAAGCTTTCTTT.

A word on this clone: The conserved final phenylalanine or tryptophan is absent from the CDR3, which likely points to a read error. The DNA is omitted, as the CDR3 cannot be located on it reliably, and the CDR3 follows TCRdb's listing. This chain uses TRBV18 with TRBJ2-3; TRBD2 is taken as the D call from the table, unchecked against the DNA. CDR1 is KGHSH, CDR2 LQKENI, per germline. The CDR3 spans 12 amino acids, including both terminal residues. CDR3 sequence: CASSPGTQLPNL.

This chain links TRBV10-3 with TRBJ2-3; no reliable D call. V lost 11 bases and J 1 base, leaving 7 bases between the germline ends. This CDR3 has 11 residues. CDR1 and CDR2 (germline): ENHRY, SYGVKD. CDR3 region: CAVRGTDTQYF. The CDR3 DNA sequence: TGTGCCGTCCGGGGCACAGATACGCAGTATTTT.

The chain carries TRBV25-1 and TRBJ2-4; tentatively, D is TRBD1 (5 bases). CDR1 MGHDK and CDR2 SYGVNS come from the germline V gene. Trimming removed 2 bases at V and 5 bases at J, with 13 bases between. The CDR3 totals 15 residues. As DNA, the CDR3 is TGTGCCAGCAGTGAACTCAGGGTGGGCGAAAACATTCAGTACTTC. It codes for CASSELRVGENIQYF.